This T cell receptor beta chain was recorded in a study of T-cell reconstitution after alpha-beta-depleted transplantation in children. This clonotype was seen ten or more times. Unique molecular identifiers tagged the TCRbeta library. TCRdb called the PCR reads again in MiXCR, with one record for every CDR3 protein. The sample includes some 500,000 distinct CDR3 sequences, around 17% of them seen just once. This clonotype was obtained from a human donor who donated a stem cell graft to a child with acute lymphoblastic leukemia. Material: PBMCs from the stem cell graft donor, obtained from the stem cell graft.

DNA for the CDR3: TGTGCCAGCAGCCGACGGGCCCGGAAGGCAGAGACCCAGTACTTC. This encodes CASSRRARKAETQYF. The V call is TRBV3-1, the J call TRBJ2-5, with D unclear. Germline CDR1 reads LGHDT; CDR2 reads YNNKEL (reference sequence). The CDR3 loop spans 15 amino acids. The germline V and J ends were trimmed by 4 bases and 4 bases, with 16 bases remaining between them.